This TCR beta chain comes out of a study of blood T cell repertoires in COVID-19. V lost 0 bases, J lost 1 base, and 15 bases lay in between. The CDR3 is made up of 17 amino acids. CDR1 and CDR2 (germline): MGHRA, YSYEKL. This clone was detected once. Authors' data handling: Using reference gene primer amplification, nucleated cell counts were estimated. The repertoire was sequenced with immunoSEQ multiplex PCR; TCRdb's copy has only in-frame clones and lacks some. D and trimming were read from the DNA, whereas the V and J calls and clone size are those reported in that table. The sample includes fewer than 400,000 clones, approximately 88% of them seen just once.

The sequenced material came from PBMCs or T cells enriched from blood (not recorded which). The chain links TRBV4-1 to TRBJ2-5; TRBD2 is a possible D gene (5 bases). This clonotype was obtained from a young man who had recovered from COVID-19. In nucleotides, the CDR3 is TGCGCCAGCAGCCAAGAAAGCGGTGCGTGGGGCCAAGAGACCCAGTACTTC. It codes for CASSQESGAWGQETQYF.